Each of the 28 T cell receptor beta chains below was sequenced from the same sample in a study of T cells in tuberculosis. Clones were read by immunoSEQ multiplex PCR, and TCRdb kept only the in-frame ones, dropping some. The sample shows some 47,000 clones, nearly 95% of them seen only once. Material: PBMCs. The receptors originated from a donor aged 5 to 30 with latent tuberculosis or without tuberculosis infection.

This clone was found a few times. At the DNA level, this CDR3 is encoded by other sequences in the same sample as well. This sequence joins TRBV14 and TRBJ1-1; TRBD1 agrees at 7 bases. Trimming cost V 1 base and J 3 bases; bases outside gene matches: 5. Germline assignment: CDR1 SGHDN and CDR2 FVKESK. CDR3 length equals 15 residues. CDR3 loop: CASSQVGGLDTEAFF. CDR3 nucleotide sequence: TGTGCCAGCAGCCAAGTAGGGGGCCTGGACACTGAAGCTTTCTTT.

This clone has just one count. The chain combines TRBV10-2 with TRBJ1-2, with D possibly matching TRBD1 (5 bases). V lost 3 bases and J lost 0, with 20 bases in between. CDR1 is WSHSY and CDR2 is SAAADI in the germline V gene. This CDR3 has 18 amino acids. CDR3 bases: TGCGCCAGCAGTGATAATACGCCGACAGCCAACTCTAACTATGGCTACACCTTC. It codes for CASSDNTPTANSNYGYTF.

The chain joins TRBV5-1 to TRBJ2-4; 9 bases align to TRBD1. V dropped 5 bases and J dropped 9; count of bases not matched to a gene: 3. Germline loops: CDR1 SGHRS, CDR2 YFSETQ. The CDR3 has 12 residues. In nucleotides, the CDR3 is TGCGCCAGCAGGGGACAGGGCATCATTCAGTACTTC. Amino acid sequence: CASRGQGIIQYF.

The chain joins TRBV6-5 to TRBJ1-1, with a weak D call TRBD1 (6 bases). V gave up 7 bases and J gave up 1 base, with 16 bases separating them. There are 15 residues in the CDR3. Germline lookup yields CDR1 MNHEY and CDR2 SVGAGI. In nucleotides, the CDR3 is TGTGCCAGCAACCCTCGACAGGCCTCGAACACTGAAGCTTTCTTT. Its protein product is CASNPRQASNTEAFF.

The V call is TRBV7-2, the J call TRBJ2-6; 9 nucleotides align to TRBD2. Germline V gives CDR1 SGHTA, CDR2 FQGNSA. Losses at the gene ends were 5 bases for V and 0 bases for J; bases not matched to a gene: 8. The CDR3 extends over 18 amino acids. CDR3 bases: TGTGCCAGCAGCCTCATAGCGGGGGTTACCTCTGGGGCCAACGTCCTGACTTTC. Its protein product is CASSLIAGVTSGANVLTF.

This clone has just one count. The V gene is TRBV5-6, the J gene TRBJ1-5, with TRBD1 identical over 7 bases. The CDR3 covers 16 residues. With V trimmed by 0 bases and J by 0 bases, 3 bases remained unmatched. The germline V gene encodes CDR1 SGHDT and CDR2 YYEEEE. The DNA of the CDR3 is TGTGCCAGCAGCTTGGGAGGGGGCTCTAGCAATCAGCCCCAGCATTTT. This gives the protein CASSLGGGSSNQPQHF.

The rearrangement uses TRBV15 and TRBJ1-5; D gene ambiguous. Looked up from germline, CDR1 is LNHNV and CDR2 is YYDKDF (reference sequence). This CDR3 contains 14 residues. Trimming took 8 bases from V and 0 from J, leaving 11 bases between them. CDR3 coding DNA: TGTGCCACCGGCCGGGGAAATAGCAATCAGCCCCAGCATTTT. It codes for CATGRGNSNQPQHF.

This clone was observed a single time. The chain joins TRBV5-6 to TRBJ2-7; tentative D call: TRBD1 (8 bases). CDR1 is SGHDT and CDR2 is YYEEEE in the germline V gene. The CDR3 has 15 residues. Trimming removed 0 bases at V and 3 bases at J, with 13 bases between. The CDR3 is CASSLEQGGLYEQYF. The CDR3 nucleotides read TGTGCCAGCAGCTTGGAACAGGGGGGGCTCTACGAGCAGTACTTC.

The J gene is TRBJ1-6, the V gene TRBV6-5; D is possibly TRBD1 (5 bases). Germline lookup yields CDR1 MNHEY and CDR2 SVGAGI. This CDR3 contains 13 residues. Trimming cost V 8 bases and J 12 bases, with 17 bases left between them. CDR3 region: CASAEGARGPLHF. CDR3 DNA sequence: TGTGCCAGCGCAGAAGGGGCTAGGGGACCCCTCCACTTT.

V gene TRBV6-6 combines with J gene TRBJ1-1; the D is unclear. Trimming pared 7 bases from V and 5 bases from J, leaving 14 bases between. Germline V gene data show CDR1 as MNHNY and CDR2 as SVGAGI (reference sequence). There are 13 residues in the CDR3. Written as DNA, the CDR3 is TGTGCCAGCACCCGGGGTTTTGGAACTGAAGCTTTCTTT. Translation: CASTRGFGTEAFF.

In its sample, this clone was seen once. The V call is TRBV9, the J call TRBJ2-7; 11 positions match TRBD2. CDR1 and CDR2 (germline): SGDLS, YYNGEE. The V and J ends lost 4 bases and 3 bases, in that order; junction bases with no gene match: 9. The CDR3 is 16 residues long. The CDR3 sequence: CASSPHSGRANYEQYF. For the CDR3, the DNA is TGTGCCAGCAGCCCCCATAGCGGGAGGGCAAACTACGAGCAGTACTTC.

The chain carries TRBV5-5 and TRBJ2-3; 10 bases fit TRBD2. CDR1 is SGHKS, CDR2 YYEKEE, per germline (reference sequence). V was clipped by 0 bases and J by 1 base; unmatched bases: 11. This CDR3 contains 19 residues. DNA for the CDR3: TGTGCCAGCAGCTTGGATCGCCTAGCGGGGGCTGCGGGCACAGATACGCAGTATTTT. As protein: CASSLDRLAGAAGTDTQYF.

The CDR3 coding sequence is TGTGCCAGCAGTCCAGACAGGCCCCATCAGAACAATGAGCAGTTCTTC. This codes for CASSPDRPHQNNEQFF. This chain uses TRBV11-2 with TRBJ2-1, with D perhaps TRBD1 (6 bases). The CDR3 sequence is 16 residues long. Germline CDR1 is SGHAT and CDR2 is FQNNGV. V lost 6 bases and J 5 bases, leaving 20 bases between the germline ends.

CDR3 sequence (DNA): TGTGCCAGCAGCCGACTCGGGGGAGCGTCCGGAGTCACCATATATTTT. As protein: CASSRLGGASGVTIYF. This rearrangement joins TRBV5-6 to TRBJ1-3, with D possibly being TRBD1 (5 bases). Trimming took off 4 bases at V and 9 bases at J, with 23 bases between the two ends. The CDR3 loop spans 16 amino acids. Germline V CDR1 and CDR2: SGHDT, YYEEEE.

This clone was seen only once. The chain links TRBV27 to TRBJ2-3; a possible D gene is TRBD2 (5 bases). There are 14 residues in the CDR3. Looked up from germline, CDR1 is MNHEY and CDR2 is SMNVEV (reference sequence). Trimming pared 5 bases from V and 6 bases from J, leaving 15 bases between. CDR3 nucleotides: TGTGCCAGCAGTCCCTTAACTAGTTTTGATACGCAGTATTTT. Protein sequence: CASSPLTSFDTQYF.

The chain links TRBV6-5 to TRBJ1-4; the D is unclear. Looked up from germline, CDR1 is MNHEY and CDR2 is SVGAGI. V was trimmed by 4 bases and J by 6 bases, leaving 3 bases between them. The CDR3 runs 11 residues. The CDR3 nucleotides read TGTGCCAGCAGTTCGGATGAAAAACTGTTTTTT. Translation: CASSSDEKLFF.

The rearrangement uses TRBV25-1 and TRBJ1-2, with TRBD1 as a possible D gene (5 bases). CDR3 length: 14 residues. CDR1 is MGHDK, CDR2 SYGVNS, per germline. Trimming stripped 2 bases from V and 6 bases from J, with 13 bases between. CDR3 region: CASSEGGTYNGYTF. The CDR3 DNA reads TGTGCCAGCAGTGAAGGGGGGACTTATAATGGCTACACCTTC.

V is TRBV5-1 and J is TRBJ1-3; D not resolved. Germline assignment: CDR1 SGHRS and CDR2 YFSETQ. V lost 0 bases to trimming and J lost 4 bases, with 8 bases between them. This CDR3 spans 14 amino acids. The CDR3 spells CASSLGAAGNTIYF. The CDR3 DNA reads as TGCGCCAGCAGCTTGGGGGCAGCCGGAAACACCATATATTTT.

This rearrangement joins TRBV9 to TRBJ2-1; 11 nucleotides align to TRBD2. The V segment lost 2 bases and the J segment 3 bases; nucleotides outside the gene matches: 16. The CDR3 length is 20 residues. Germline V gives CDR1 SGDLS, CDR2 YYNGEE. CDR3 loop: CASSVQTGTYGTSGYNEQFF. As DNA, the CDR3 is TGTGCCAGCAGCGTCCAGACAGGGACATACGGGACTAGCGGCTACAATGAGCAGTTCTTC.

V is TRBV30 and J is TRBJ2-1; D is unclear. This CDR3 comprises 13 residues. Trimming removed 0 bases from V and 10 bases from J, with 13 bases in between. Germline V gives CDR1 GTSNPN, CDR2 SVGIG (reference sequence). The CDR3 DNA reads as TGTGCCTGGAGTGTACAGAAGATAACCGAGCAGTTCTTC. Translating gives CAWSVQKITEQFF.

V and J are TRBV2 and TRBJ2-2; 7 nucleotides match TRBD2. V trimming: 3 bases; J trimming: 4 bases; junction bases outside the gene matches: 5. Per the germline V gene, CDR1 is SNHLY and CDR2 is FYNNEI. The CDR3 is made up of 15 amino acids. This chain's CDR3 is CASSEGGLRTGELFF. The DNA of the CDR3 is TGTGCCAGCAGTGAGGGGGGGTTGCGCACCGGGGAGCTGTTTTTT.

The chain is built from TRBV18 and TRBJ2-1, with 7 bases identical to TRBD1. The germline V gene has CDR1 KGHSH and CDR2 LQKENI. V shed 3 bases and J 5 bases; nucleotides not matched to a gene: 1. The CDR3 loop spans 13 amino acids. The CDR3 protein is CASSPGQDNEQFF. DNA for the CDR3: TGTGCCAGCTCACCCGGACAGGACAATGAGCAGTTCTTC.

In its sample, this clone was seen once. The J gene is TRBJ2-1, the V gene TRBV6-5; no clear D. Deletions cut 4 bases from V and 0 bases from J, with 7 bases between. The CDR3 loop spans 14 amino acids. Germline CDR1 MNHEY, CDR2 SVGAGI. Written as DNA, the CDR3 is TGTGCCAGCAGTTGGAGAAGCTCCTACAATGAGCAGTTCTTC. Protein: CASSWRSSYNEQFF.

The chain joins TRBV4-1 to TRBJ2-1; 8 positions agree with TRBD1. The CDR3 has 15 amino acids. The germline CDR1 and CDR2 sequences are MGHRA and YSYEKL. V shed 4 bases and J 1 base; nucleotides not matched to a gene: 3. CDR3 nucleotides: TGCGCCAGCAGCCGCGACAGGGGATCCTACAATGAGCAGTTCTTC. It is translated as CASSRDRGSYNEQFF.

This sequence joins TRBV5-6 and TRBJ2-5, with a weak D call TRBD1 (5 bases). This CDR3 has 15 residues. V shed 3 bases and J shed 1 base, with 13 bases lying between them. The V gene's germline CDR1 is SGHDT and CDR2 YYEEEE. In nucleotides, the CDR3 is TGTGCCAGCAGCTCGGCCAGGACACCCCAAGAGACCCAGTACTTC. Translation gives CASSSARTPQETQYF.

This clone showed up just once. V usage is TRBV30 and J usage is TRBJ2-7; TRBD2 aligns across 7 bases. V lost 4 bases to trimming and J lost 3 bases; unmatched junction nucleotides: 12. The length of the CDR3 is 15 residues. Germline V gives CDR1 GTSNPN, CDR2 SVGIG (reference sequence). CDR3 DNA: TGTGCCTGGACCCCTAAAGGGAGGGCCGGCTACGAGCAGTACTTC. Protein: CAWTPKGRAGYEQYF.

The chain joins TRBV5-8 to TRBJ2-7; D perhaps matches TRBD1 (7 bases). There are 15 residues in the CDR3. Germline CDR1 SGHTS, CDR2 YDEGEE. V dropped 4 bases and J dropped 3 bases, with 17 bases sitting between them. CDR3 protein: CASSPWAGGGYEQYF. DNA for the CDR3: TGTGCCAGCAGCCCGTGGGCAGGGGGAGGCTACGAGCAGTACTTC.

V and J are TRBV19 and TRBJ1-1, with 8 bases lining up with TRBD1. After removal of 3 bases from V and 5 bases from J, the junction contained 5 bases not matched to a gene. Germline CDR1 and CDR2: LNHDA and SQIVND (reference sequence). The CDR3 is 14 amino acids. This chain's CDR3 is CASSINTGGTEAFF. The CDR3 bases are TGTGCCAGTAGTATCAATACAGGGGGAACTGAAGCTTTCTTT.